The clone carrying this TCR beta chain was recorded only once. CDR3 length: 14 amino acids. Trimming removed 2 bases from V and 2 bases from J, with 10 bases in between. CDR1 SGHDT and CDR2 YYEEEE come from the germline V gene. This entry belongs to a study of cytomegalovirus exposure and HLA in healthy donors. The PCR ran on 60 Vbeta and 13 Jbeta primers. The protocol was immunoSEQ multiplex PCR, while the TCRdb copy is restricted to in-frame clones and leaves out a portion. The sample yields a few hundred thousand clones, about 80% seen once. This chain joins TRBV5-6 and TRBJ1-1, with D uncertain. The receptor comes from an older woman in good health and CMV-seropositive. Sequencing was carried out using PBMCs. CDR3 in DNA: TGTGCCAGCAGCTTAGCAGGAGGTAACACTGAAGCTTTCTTT. Its protein product is CASSLAGGNTEAFF.